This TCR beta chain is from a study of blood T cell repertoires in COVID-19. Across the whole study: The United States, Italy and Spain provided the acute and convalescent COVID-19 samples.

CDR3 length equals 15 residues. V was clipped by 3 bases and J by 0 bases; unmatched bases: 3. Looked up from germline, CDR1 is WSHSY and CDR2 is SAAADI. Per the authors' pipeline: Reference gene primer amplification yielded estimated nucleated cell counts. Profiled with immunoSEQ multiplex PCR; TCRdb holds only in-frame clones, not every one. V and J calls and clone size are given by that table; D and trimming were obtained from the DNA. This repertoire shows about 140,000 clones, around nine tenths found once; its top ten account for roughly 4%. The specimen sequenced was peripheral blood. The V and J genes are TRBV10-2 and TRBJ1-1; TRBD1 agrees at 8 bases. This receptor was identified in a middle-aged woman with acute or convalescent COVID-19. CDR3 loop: CASSDRDRMNTEAFF. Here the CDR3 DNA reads TGCGCCAGCAGTGACCGGGACAGGATGAACACTGAAGCTTTCTTT.